This T cell receptor beta chain stems from a study of blood T cell repertoires in COVID-19. As originally analysed: It was from reference gene primer amplification that nucleated cell counts were estimated. Produced via immunoSEQ multiplex PCR; TCRdb's table is partial and in-frame only. The D gene and trimming were derived from the DNA, and the V and J assignments and clone size from that table. The data contain approximately 72,000 clones, almost 85% of them singletons. The CDR3 spans 17 residues. Germline V lookup: CDR1 LNHDA, CDR2 SQIVND (reference sequence). V dropped 5 bases and J dropped 4 bases, with 21 bases sitting between them.

This rearrangement joins TRBV19 to TRBJ1-5; D gene unclear. The source material was peripheral blood. The clonotype was recovered from a man aged 50 or older with active COVID-19. CDR3 in DNA: TGTGCCAGTAGTGAGGGCCTTCGGGGAGTATCAAATCAGCCCCAGCATTTT. It encodes CASSEGLRGVSNQPQHF. Together with reference TRBV19 and TRBJ1-5, the CDR3 gives the full variable domain: DGGITQSPKYLFRKEGQNVTLSCEQNLNHDAMYWYRQDPGQGLRLIYYSQIVNDFQKGDIAEGYSVSREKKESFPLTVTSAQKNPTAFYLCASSEGLRGVSNQPQHFGDGTRLSIL.